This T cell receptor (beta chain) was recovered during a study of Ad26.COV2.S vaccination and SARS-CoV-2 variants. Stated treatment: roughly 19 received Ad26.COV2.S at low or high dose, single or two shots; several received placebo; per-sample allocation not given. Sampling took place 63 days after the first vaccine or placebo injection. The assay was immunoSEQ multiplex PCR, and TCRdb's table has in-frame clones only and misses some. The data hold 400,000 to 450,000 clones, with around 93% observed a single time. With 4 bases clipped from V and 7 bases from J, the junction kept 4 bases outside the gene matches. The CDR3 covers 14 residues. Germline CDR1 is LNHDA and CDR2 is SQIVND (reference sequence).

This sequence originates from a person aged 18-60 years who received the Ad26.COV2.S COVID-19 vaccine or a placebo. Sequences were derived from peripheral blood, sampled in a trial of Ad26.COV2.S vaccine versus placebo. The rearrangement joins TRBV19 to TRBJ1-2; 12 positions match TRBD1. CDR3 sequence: CASSTGTGGFGYTF. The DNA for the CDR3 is TGTGCCAGTAGTACCGGGACAGGGGGCTTTGGCTACACCTTC.